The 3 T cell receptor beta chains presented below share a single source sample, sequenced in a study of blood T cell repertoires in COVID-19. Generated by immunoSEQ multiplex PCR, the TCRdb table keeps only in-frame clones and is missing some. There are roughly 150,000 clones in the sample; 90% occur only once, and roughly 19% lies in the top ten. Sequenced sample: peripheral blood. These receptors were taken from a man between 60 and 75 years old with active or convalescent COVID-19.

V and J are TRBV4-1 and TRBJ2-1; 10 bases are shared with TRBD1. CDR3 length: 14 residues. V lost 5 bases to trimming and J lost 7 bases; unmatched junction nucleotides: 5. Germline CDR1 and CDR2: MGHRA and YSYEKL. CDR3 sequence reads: CASSEGDRGNEQFF. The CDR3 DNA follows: TGCGCCAGCAGCGAGGGGGACAGGGGTAATGAGCAGTTCTTC.

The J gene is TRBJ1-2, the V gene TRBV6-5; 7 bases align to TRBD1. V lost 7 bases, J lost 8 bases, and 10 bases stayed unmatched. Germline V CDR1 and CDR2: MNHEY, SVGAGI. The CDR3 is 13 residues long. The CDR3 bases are TGTGCCAGCATCTCCAGGGGGGTCGAAGGCTACACCTTC. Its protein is CASISRGVEGYTF.

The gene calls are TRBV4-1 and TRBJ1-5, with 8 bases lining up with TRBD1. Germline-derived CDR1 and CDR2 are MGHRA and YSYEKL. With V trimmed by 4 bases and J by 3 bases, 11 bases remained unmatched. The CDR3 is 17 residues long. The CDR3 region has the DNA TGCGCCAGCAGCCGAAATAGGGACAGGCGGTTCAATCAGCCCCAGCATTTT. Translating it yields CASSRNRDRRFNQPQHF.